This entry features one T cell receptor beta chain sequence. These data come from a study of T cell changes during pregnancy in multiple sclerosis. Assay: immunoSEQ multiplex PCR; the TCRdb copy retains only in-frame clones and omits some. The sample has approximately 60,000 clones; about 93% are singletons. This CDR3 contains 12 residues. Germline-derived CDR1 and CDR2 are SGHNT and YENEEA. V was clipped by 5 bases and J by 6 bases, with 11 bases between them. Material: CD8+ T cells from peripheral blood mononuclear cells, obtained in the second trimester of pregnancy. The rearrangement uses TRBV11-3 and TRBJ2-7, with D possibly matching TRBD2 (6 bases). This clonotype originated in a female donor with multiple sclerosis, enrolled in a pregnancy study. CDR3 protein: CASSLPGGEQYF. CDR3 sequence (DNA): TGTGCCAGCAGCCTCCCCGGGGGCGAGCAGTACTTC. Full variable domain (remainder filled in from reference TRBV11-3 and TRBJ2-7): EAGVVQSPRYKIIEKKQPVAFWCNPISGHNTLYWYLQNLGQGPELLIRYENEEAVDDSQLPKDRFSAERLKGVDSTLKIQPAELGDSAVYLCASSLPGGEQYFGPGTRLTVT.